A single sample gave rise to the 18 T cell receptor beta chains below, sequenced in a study of cytomegalovirus exposure and HLA in healthy donors. In the PCR, 60 Vbeta and 13 Jbeta primers were used. Libraries were prepared by immunoSEQ multiplex PCR; TCRdb keeps only in-frame clonotypes and omits some of them. Here the sample spans over 150,000 clones, roughly 80% being singletons. The specimen sequenced was PBMCs. These receptors came from a male donor in good health and CMV-seronegative.

J is TRBJ2-2 and V is TRBV7-3; TRBD2 matches 9 bases. The germline gives CDR1 SGHTA, CDR2 FQGTGA. The V gene end was trimmed by 6 bases and the J gene end by 2 bases; junction bases not matched to a gene: 4. The CDR3 is 15 amino acids. The CDR3 loop reads CASRNGTSNTGELFF. The CDR3 region has the DNA TGTGCCAGCAGAAACGGGACTAGCAACACCGGGGAGCTGTTTTTT.

This rearrangement joins TRBV9 to TRBJ2-3; the match to TRBD1 covers 10 bases. V lost 4 bases, J lost 6 bases, and 5 bases stayed unmatched. Germline V gene sequence: CDR1 SGDLS, CDR2 YYNGEE. There are 14 residues in the CDR3. CDR3 nucleotides: TGTGCCAGCAGCTACGGACAGGGGGTGGATACGCAGTATTTT. The encoded protein is CASSYGQGVDTQYF.

DNA of the CDR3: TGTGCCAGCAGTGAAGGGAGCTTCTACGAGCAGTACTTC. Translated, it gives CASSEGSFYEQYF. The chain recombines TRBV27 with TRBJ2-7, with a weak D call TRBD2 (5 bases). The CDR3 length is 13 residues. Germline CDR1 and CDR2: MNHEY and SMNVEV (reference sequence). V was shortened by 5 bases and J by 3 bases, with 11 bases between the two germline ends.

The V gene is TRBV6-6, the J gene TRBJ1-5, with 9 positions matching TRBD1. The J segment lost 8 bases and the V segment lost 2 bases, leaving 7 bases of the junction unmatched. The CDR3 is 15 residues long. CDR1 is MNHNY, CDR2 SVGAGI, per germline (reference sequence). The CDR3 DNA reads as TGTGCCAGCAGTTACACCGACAGGGGGTGGAAGCCCCAGCATTTT. Translating it yields CASSYTDRGWKPQHF.

The chain uses TRBV5-4 and TRBJ2-7; no definite D call. CDR1 and CDR2 from the germline V gene are SGHNT and YYREEE (reference sequence). The ends were cut back, 4 bases at V and 0 bases at J, with 5 bases in the middle. The CDR3 consists of 12 residues. Here the CDR3 reads CASSASSYEQYF. The CDR3 DNA reads as TGTGCCAGCAGCGCGAGCTCCTACGAGCAGTACTTC. Complete variable domain (other parts from reference TRBV5-4 and TRBJ2-7): ETGVTQSPTHLIKTRGQQVTLRCSSQSGHNTVSWYQQALGQGPQFIFQYYREEENGRGNFPPRFSGLQFPNYSSELNVNALELDDSALYLCASSASSYEQYFGPGTRLTVT.

This chain joins TRBV7-9 and TRBJ1-4; 7 nucleotides line up with TRBD1. J lost 7 bases, V lost 0 bases, and 11 bases had no gene match. CDR1 is SEHNR, CDR2 FQNEAQ, per germline (reference sequence). The CDR3 length is 17 residues. Written as DNA, the CDR3 is TGTGCCAGCAGCTTAGCGGTTGGGGGCACAGGGGCTGAAAAACTGTTTTTT. Its translation: CASSLAVGGTGAEKLFF.

Only one count was recorded for this clone. V and J are TRBV6-5 and TRBJ1-1; D uncertain. Trimming pared 0 bases from V and 7 bases from J, leaving 18 bases between. The CDR3 extends over 16 amino acids. Germline values: CDR1 MNHEY, CDR2 SVGAGI. DNA of the CDR3: TGTGCCAGCAGTTACTCGACTATGGGGAGGGATCGTGAAGCTTTCTTT. This sequence encodes CASSYSTMGRDREAFF.

The genes are TRBV6-1 and TRBJ1-6, with D tentatively TRBD1 (5 bases). The V end lost 4 bases, the J end lost 6 bases, and 10 bases lay between the germline ends. Per the germline V gene, CDR1 is MNHNS and CDR2 is SASEGT. CDR3 length equals 14 residues. As DNA, the CDR3 is TGTGCCAGCAGTGGACAGCAGCCTAATTCACCCCTCCACTTT. Its translation is CASSGQQPNSPLHF.

This chain uses TRBV28 with TRBJ2-1; a weak D match, TRBD2 (6 bases). Per the germline V gene, CDR1 is MDHEN and CDR2 is SYDVKM. The CDR3 totals 14 residues. Trimming stripped 8 bases from V and 4 bases from J, with 15 bases between. CDR3: CASRGVADYNEQFF. CDR3 nucleotide sequence: TGTGCCAGCCGAGGGGTAGCGGATTACAATGAGCAGTTCTTC.

The gene calls are TRBV6-1 and TRBJ2-1; 12 positions agree with TRBD1. Trimming removed 3 bases from V and 9 bases from J; junction bases left unmatched: 9. The CDR3 has 16 amino acids. Germline CDR1 reads MNHNS; CDR2 reads SASEGT. CDR3 amino acids: CASSDLPGQGAFEQFF. CDR3 in DNA: TGTGCCAGCAGTGACCTCCCGGGACAGGGGGCATTTGAGCAGTTCTTC.

CDR3 region: CASRLAVPDTQYF. In nucleotides, the CDR3 is TGTGCCAGTAGACTAGCGGTTCCAGATACGCAGTATTTT. This chain joins TRBV28 and TRBJ2-3; TRBD2 aligns across 9 bases. Trimming took 9 bases from V and 4 from J; bases not matched to a gene: 5. The CDR3 contains 13 residues. Germline CDR1 and CDR2: MDHEN and SYDVKM.

The gene calls are TRBV9 and TRBJ2-1; D is ambiguous. V gave up 0 bases and J gave up 10 bases, with 17 bases separating them. The CDR3 contains 15 residues. Germline V lookup: CDR1 SGDLS, CDR2 YYNGEE. CDR3 DNA: TGTGCCAGCAGCGTAGGTACCGATCCTCAGTCGGAGCAGTTCTTC. It is translated as CASSVGTDPQSEQFF.

The chain joins TRBV6-4 to TRBJ2-2; TRBD1 is a possible D gene (5 bases). The length of the CDR3 is 14 residues. V dropped 8 bases and J dropped 0 bases, with 10 bases sitting between them. Germline assignment: CDR1 MRHNA and CDR2 SNTAGT. The CDR3 nucleotides read TGTGCCAGCTCGGCGACAGCGAACACCGGGGAGCTGTTTTTT. Its protein is CASSATANTGELFF.

The chain recombines TRBV28 with TRBJ2-7, with D hard to call. The V end lost 2 bases, the J end lost 6 bases, and 8 bases lay between the germline ends. Germline V gene lookup returns CDR1 MDHEN and CDR2 SYDVKM. There are 12 residues in the CDR3. The CDR3 is CASSLNRGEQYF. The CDR3 region has the DNA TGTGCCAGCAGTTTAAACCGAGGCGAGCAGTACTTC.

V is TRBV7-2 and J is TRBJ2-7; TRBD1 might be the D (5 bases). The CDR3 consists of 16 residues. The germline V gene has CDR1 SGHTA and CDR2 FQGNSA. The V end lost 0 bases, the J end lost 2 bases, and 14 bases lay between the germline ends. This CDR3 is CASSLAGSRRAYEQYF. CDR3 DNA: TGTGCCAGCAGCTTAGCTGGCTCCCGCAGGGCCTACGAGCAGTACTTC.

V usage is TRBV2 and J usage is TRBJ2-5; D gene unclear. Germline loops: CDR1 SNHLY, CDR2 FYNNEI. This CDR3 is 13 amino acids long. V was shortened by 4 bases and J by 1 base, with 7 bases between the two germline ends. CDR3 nucleotide sequence: TGTGCCAGCAGTGGGGCAGCCCAAGAGACCCAGTACTTC. This encodes CASSGAAQETQYF.

Written as DNA, the CDR3 is TGTGCCAGCTCACCTGGGCAGGGGGCTGGCTACACCTTC. This encodes CASSPGQGAGYTF. V gene TRBV18 combines with J gene TRBJ1-2, with 8 bases that match TRBD1. This CDR3 is built from 13 residues. Germline CDR1 is KGHSH and CDR2 is LQKENI. V shed 3 bases, J shed 7 bases, and the junction held 4 bases outside the gene matches.

The CDR3 here is CASEGQGFFTDTQYF. The CDR3 DNA reads as TGTGCCAGCGAAGGACAGGGTTTTTTCACAGATACGCAGTATTTT. The rearrangement links TRBV11-2 to TRBJ2-3; 8 bases line up with TRBD1. Per germline, CDR1 SGHAT and CDR2 FQNNGV. J was trimmed by 2 bases and V by 8 bases; bases with no gene match: 9. This CDR3 has 15 residues.